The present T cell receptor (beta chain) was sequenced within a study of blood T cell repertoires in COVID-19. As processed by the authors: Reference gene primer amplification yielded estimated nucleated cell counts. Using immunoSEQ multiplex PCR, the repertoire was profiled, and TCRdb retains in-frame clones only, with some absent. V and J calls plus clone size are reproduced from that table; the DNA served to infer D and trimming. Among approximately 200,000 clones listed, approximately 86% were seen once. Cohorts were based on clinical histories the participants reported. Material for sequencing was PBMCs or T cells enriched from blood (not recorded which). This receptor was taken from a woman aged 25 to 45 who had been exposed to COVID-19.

The chain's CDR3 is CASSVGESSYEQYF. The DNA of the CDR3 is TGCGCCAGCAGCGTCGGGGAGAGCTCCTACGAGCAGTACTTC. The chain is built from TRBV5-1 and TRBJ2-7, with D perhaps matching TRBD2 (5 bases). V lost 4 bases, J lost 0 bases, and 11 bases lay in between. The CDR3 contains 14 residues. The germline CDR1 and CDR2 sequences are SGHRS and YFSETQ.